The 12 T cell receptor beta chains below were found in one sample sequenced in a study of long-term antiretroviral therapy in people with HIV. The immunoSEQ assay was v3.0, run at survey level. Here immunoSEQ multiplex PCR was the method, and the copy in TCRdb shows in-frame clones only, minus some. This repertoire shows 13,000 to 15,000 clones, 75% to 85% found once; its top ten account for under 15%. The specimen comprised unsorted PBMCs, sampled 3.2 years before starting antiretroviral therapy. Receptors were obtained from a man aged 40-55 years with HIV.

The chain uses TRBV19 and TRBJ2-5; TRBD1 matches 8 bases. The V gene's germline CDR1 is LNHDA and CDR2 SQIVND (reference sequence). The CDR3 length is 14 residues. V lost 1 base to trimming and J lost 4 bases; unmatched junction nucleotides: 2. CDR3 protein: CASSIGQGAETQYF. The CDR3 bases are TGTGCCAGTAGTATAGGGCAGGGGGCAGAGACCCAGTACTTC.

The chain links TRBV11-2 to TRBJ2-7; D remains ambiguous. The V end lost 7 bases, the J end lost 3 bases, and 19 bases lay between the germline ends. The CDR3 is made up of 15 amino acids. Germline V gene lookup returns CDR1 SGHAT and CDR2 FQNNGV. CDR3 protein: CASTPGPDHHYEQYF. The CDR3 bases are TGTGCCAGCACCCCTGGGCCGGACCACCACTACGAGCAGTACTTC.

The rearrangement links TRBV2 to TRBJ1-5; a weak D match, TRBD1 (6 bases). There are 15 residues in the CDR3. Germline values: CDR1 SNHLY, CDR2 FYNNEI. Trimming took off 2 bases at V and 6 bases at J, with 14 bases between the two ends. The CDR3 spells CASSEPRGGGQPQHF. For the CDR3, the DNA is TGTGCCAGCAGTGAACCCAGGGGAGGAGGTCAGCCCCAGCATTTT.

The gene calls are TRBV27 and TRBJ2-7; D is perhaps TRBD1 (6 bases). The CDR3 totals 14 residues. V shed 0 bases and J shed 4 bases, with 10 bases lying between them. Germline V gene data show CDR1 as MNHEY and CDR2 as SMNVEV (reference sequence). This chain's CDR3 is CASSLSGRGYEQYF. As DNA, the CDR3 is TGTGCCAGCAGTTTATCGGGCAGGGGTTACGAGCAGTACTTC.

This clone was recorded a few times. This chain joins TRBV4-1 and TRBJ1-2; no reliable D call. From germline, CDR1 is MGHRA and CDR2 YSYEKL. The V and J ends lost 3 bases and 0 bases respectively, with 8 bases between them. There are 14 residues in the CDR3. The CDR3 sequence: CASSQADANYGYTF. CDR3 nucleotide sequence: TGCGCCAGCAGCCAGGCCGATGCTAACTATGGCTACACCTTC.

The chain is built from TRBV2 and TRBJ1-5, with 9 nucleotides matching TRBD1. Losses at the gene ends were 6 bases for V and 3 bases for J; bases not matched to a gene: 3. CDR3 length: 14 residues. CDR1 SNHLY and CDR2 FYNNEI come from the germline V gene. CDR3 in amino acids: CASRGQGYNQPQHF. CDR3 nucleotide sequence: TGTGCCAGCAGGGGACAGGGATACAATCAGCCCCAGCATTTT.

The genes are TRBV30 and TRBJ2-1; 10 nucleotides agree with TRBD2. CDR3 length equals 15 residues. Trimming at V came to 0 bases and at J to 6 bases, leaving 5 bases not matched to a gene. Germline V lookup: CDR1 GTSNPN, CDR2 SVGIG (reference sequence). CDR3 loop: CAWSVRSGGTNEQFF. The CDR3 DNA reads TGTGCCTGGAGTGTACGTAGCGGGGGGACCAATGAGCAGTTCTTC.

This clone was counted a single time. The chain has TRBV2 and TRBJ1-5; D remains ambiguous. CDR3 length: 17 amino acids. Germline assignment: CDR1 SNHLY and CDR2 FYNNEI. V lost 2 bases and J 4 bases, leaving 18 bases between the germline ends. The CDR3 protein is CASSETVDPERNQPQHF. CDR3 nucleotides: TGTGCCAGCAGTGAAACCGTCGATCCCGAGAGGAATCAGCCCCAGCATTTT.

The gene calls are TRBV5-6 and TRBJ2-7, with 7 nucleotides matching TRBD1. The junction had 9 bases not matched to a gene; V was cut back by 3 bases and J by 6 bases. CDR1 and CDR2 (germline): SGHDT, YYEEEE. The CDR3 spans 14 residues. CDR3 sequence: CASSSTGKVVEQYF. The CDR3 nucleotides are TGTGCCAGCAGCTCGACAGGGAAGGTCGTCGAGCAGTACTTC.

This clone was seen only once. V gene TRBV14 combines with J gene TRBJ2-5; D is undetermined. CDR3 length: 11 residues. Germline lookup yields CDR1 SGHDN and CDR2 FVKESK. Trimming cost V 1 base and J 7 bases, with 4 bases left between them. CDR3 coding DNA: TGTGCCAGCAGCCAAGGCCTGACCCAGTACTTC. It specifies CASSQGLTQYF.

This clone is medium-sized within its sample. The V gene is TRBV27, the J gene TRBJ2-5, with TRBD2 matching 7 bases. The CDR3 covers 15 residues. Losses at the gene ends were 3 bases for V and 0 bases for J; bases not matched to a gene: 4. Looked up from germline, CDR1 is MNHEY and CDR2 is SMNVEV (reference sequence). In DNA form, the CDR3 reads TGTGCCAGCAGTTTCTACGGGGGGTACCAAGAGACCCAGTACTTC. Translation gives CASSFYGGYQETQYF.

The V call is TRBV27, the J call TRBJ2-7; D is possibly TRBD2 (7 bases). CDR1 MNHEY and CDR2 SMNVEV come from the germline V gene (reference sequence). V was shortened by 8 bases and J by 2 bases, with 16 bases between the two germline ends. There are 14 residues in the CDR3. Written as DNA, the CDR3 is TGTGCCAGCGGGTGGGGGGGCGGCCCCTACGAGCAGTACTTC. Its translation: CASGWGGGPYEQYF.